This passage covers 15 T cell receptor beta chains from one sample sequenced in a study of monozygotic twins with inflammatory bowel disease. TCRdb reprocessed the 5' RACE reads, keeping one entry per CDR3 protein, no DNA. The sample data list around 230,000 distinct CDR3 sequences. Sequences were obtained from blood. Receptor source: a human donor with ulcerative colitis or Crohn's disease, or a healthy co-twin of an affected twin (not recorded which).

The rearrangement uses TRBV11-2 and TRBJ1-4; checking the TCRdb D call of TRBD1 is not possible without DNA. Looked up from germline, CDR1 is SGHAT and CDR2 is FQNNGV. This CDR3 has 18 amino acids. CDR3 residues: CASSLGQSDDLFNEKLFF.

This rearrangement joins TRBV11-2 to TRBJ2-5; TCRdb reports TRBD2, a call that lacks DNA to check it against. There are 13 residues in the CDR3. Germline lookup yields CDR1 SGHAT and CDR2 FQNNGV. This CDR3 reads CASSLGGLVTQYF.

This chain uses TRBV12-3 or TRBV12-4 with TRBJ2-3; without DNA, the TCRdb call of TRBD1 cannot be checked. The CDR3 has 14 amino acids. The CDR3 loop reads CASRRDRATDTQYF.

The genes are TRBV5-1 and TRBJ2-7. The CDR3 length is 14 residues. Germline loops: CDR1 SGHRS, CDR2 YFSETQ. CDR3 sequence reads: CASSRTATEHEQYF.

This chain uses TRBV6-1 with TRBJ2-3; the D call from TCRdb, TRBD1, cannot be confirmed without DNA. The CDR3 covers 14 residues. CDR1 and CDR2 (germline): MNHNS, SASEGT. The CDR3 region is CASTIGGGTDTQYF.

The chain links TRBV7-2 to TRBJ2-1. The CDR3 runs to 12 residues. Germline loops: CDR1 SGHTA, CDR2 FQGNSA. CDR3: CASSLVWSEQFF.

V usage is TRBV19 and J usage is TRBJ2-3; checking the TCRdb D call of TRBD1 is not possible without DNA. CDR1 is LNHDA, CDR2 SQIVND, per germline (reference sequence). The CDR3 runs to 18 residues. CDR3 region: CASSPKFTGGRGTDTQYF.

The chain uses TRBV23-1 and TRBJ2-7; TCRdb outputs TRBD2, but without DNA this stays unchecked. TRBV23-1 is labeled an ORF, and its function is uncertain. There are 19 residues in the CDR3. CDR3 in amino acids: CASSHLRQTSGGQSYEQYF.

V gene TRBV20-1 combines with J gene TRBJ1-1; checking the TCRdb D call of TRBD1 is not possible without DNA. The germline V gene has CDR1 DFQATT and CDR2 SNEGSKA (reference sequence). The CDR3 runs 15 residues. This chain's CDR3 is CSARGPTGSASEAFF.

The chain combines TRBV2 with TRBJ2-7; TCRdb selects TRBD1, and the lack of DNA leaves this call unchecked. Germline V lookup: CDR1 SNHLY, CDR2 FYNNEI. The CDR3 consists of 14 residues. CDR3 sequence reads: CASREQGVFYEQYF.

The CDR3 sequence is CASSISLNTEAFF. The rearrangement links TRBV19 to TRBJ1-1. CDR3 length equals 13 residues. Germline V gene lookup returns CDR1 LNHDA and CDR2 SQIVND (reference sequence).

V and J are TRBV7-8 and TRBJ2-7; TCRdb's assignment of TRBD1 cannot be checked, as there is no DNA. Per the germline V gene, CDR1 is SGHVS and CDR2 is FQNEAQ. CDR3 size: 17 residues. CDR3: CASSFPGTGRFTYEQYF. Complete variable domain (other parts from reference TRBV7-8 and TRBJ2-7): GAGVSQSPRYKVAKRGQDVALRCDPISGHVSLFWYQQALGQGPEFLTYFQNEAQLDKSGLPSDRFFAERPEGSVSTLKIQRTQQEDSAVYLCASSFPGTGRFTYEQYFGPGTRLTVT.

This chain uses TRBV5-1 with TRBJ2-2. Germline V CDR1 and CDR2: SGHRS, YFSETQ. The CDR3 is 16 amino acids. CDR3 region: CASSFRTNANTGELFF.

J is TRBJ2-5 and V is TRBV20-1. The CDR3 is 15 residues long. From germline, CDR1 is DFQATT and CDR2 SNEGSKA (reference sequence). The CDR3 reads CSARPLAGDQETQYF.

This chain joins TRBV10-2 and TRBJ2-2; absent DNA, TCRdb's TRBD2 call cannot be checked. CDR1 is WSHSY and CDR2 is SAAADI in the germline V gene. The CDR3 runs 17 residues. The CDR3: CASSIPGERGNTGELFF.